This T cell receptor beta chain was retrieved from a study of blood T cell repertoires in COVID-19 (dated by TCRdb to the early 2020s). A note on the overall study: Samples covering the acute and convalescent phases of COVID-19 were provided by collaborators in the United States, Italy and Spain. The material from the prospective study consisted of cDNA or gDNA derived from T cells, B-cell-depleted T cells, or PBMCs. Subjects who had been exposed to COVID-19, were actively infected with it, or had recovered from it provided the deeply sampled blood TCRbeta repertoires that made up the dataset. The repertoires were made available in a free public database intended to serve as a resource for research on the immune response to SARS-CoV-2. Samples were obtained from the ongoing ImmuneRACE study (first 160 participants) and from 1,200 or so subjects provided by 6 global collaborators. Nearly every sample came with metadata listing a de-identified subject ID, COVID-19 status, age in years and sex. Where available, HLA class I and class II types were taken from metadata supplied by the sample provider and were not determined by assay-based typing.

Trimming takes 5 bases off V and 2 bases off J; junction bases not matched to a gene: 5. CDR1 and CDR2 (MNHEY, SMNVEV) derive from the germline V gene (reference sequence). Inclusive of the bounding cysteine and phenylalanine, the CDR3 is 14 residues long. Only the CDR3 region is kept as DNA, spanning 42 bases read in frame from base 1. Details on this clone: This receptor's antigen is unknown. The input lacks base qualities; no much larger clone sits a single base away.

Summary of the overall study and its limitations: Clinical and demographic metadata were provided uncurated, with the amount varying by source and participant.

The collaborating institutions used their own protocols to collect whole blood in K2EDTA tubes. For TCRbeta analysis, collaborators shipped samples as frozen whole blood, isolated PBMCs, or DNA extracted from either of those sample types. TCRbeta CDR3 regions were amplified from genomic DNA by means of the immunoSEQ Assay, a bias-controlled multiplex PCR. As for the original processing: Nucleated cell counts per sample were estimated from amplification of reference gene primers within the assay. To quantify the absolute abundance of each unique TCRbeta CDR3 rearrangement, sequence reads were collapsed and filtered. For each sample, productive Simpson clonality was calculated as the square root of Simpson's diversity index across productive rearrangements. TCRdb retrieved this table from immuneACCESS and kept in-frame rearrangements only. Not all clones are present; in checked studies, unresolved V genes account for under half, and no reason is known for the remainder. V, J and clone size are those of that table, while D and trimming were read from the DNA. Within this sample are fewer than 110,000 clones, with roughly 83% of them counted one time only. The ten biggest clones cover approximately 4% of the sample.

This chain joins TRBV27 to TRBJ1-1, and TRBD1 aligns with 7 junction nucleotides. The sequencing input was peripheral blood. The source is a human donor in a cohort sampled during active COVID-19. The DNA sequence follows: TGTGCCAGCAGTCGCGCAGGGGGAAACACTGAAGCTTTCTTT. Translated, this gives CASSRAGGNTEAFF.